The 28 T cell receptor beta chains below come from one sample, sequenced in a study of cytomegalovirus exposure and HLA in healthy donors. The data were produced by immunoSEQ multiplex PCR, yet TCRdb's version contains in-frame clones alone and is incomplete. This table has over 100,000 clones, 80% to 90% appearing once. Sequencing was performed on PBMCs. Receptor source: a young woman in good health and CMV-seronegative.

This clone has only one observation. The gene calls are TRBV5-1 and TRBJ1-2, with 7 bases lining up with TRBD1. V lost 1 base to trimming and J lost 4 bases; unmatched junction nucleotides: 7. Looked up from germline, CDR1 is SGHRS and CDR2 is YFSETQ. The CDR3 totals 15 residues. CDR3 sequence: CASSLFPGGSYGYTF. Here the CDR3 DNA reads TGCGCCAGCAGCTTGTTTCCAGGGGGGTCCTATGGCTACACCTTC.

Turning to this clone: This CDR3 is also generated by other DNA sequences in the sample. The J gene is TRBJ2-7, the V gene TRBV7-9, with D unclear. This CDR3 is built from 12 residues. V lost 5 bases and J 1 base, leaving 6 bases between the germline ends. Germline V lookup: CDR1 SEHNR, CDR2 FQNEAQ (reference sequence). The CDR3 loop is CASSLGSYEQYF. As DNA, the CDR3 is TGTGCCAGCAGCCTCGGGTCCTACGAGCAGTACTTC.

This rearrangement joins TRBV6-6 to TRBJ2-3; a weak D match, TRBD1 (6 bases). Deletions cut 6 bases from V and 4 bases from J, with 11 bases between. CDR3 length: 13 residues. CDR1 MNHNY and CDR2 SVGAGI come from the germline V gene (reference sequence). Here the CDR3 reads CASSRGHSDTQYF. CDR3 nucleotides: TGTGCCAGCAGCCGGGGACACTCAGATACGCAGTATTTT.

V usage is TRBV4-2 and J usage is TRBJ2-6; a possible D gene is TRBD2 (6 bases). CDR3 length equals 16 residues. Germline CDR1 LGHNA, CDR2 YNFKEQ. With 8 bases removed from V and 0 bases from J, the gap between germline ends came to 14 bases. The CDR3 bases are TGTGCCAGCCAGCTTGGAGGGCCCTCTGGGGCCAACGTCCTGACTTTC. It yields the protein CASQLGGPSGANVLTF.

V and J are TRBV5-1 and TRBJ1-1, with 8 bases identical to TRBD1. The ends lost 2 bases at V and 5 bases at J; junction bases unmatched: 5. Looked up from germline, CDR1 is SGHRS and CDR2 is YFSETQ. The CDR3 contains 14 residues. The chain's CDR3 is CASSLGQGLTEAFF. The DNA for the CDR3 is TGCGCCAGCAGCTTAGGACAGGGCTTGACTGAAGCTTTCTTT.

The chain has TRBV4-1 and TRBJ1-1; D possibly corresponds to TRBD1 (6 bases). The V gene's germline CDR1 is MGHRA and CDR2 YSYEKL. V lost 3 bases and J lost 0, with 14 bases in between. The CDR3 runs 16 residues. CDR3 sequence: CASSHESDSLNTEAFF. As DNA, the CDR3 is TGCGCCAGCAGCCATGAATCGGACAGCTTGAACACTGAAGCTTTCTTT.

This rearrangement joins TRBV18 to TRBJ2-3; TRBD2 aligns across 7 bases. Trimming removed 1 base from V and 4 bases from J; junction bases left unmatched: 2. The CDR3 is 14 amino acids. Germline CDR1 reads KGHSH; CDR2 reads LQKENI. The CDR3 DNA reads TGTGCCAGCTCACCACTGGGAGGGCCAGATACGCAGTATTTT. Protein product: CASSPLGGPDTQYF.

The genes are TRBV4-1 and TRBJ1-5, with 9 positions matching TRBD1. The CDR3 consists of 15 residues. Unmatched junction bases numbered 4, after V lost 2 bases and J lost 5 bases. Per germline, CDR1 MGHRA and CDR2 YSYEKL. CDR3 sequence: CASSQRQGGYQPQHF. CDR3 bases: TGCGCCAGCAGCCAAAGACAGGGGGGGTATCAGCCCCAGCATTTT.

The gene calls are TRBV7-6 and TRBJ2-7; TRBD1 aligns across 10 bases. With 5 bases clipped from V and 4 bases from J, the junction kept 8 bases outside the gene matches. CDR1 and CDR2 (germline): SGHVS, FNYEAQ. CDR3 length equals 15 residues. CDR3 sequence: CASSPEPGQGYEQYF. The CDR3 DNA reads TGTGCCAGCAGCCCCGAACCGGGACAGGGGTACGAGCAGTACTTC.

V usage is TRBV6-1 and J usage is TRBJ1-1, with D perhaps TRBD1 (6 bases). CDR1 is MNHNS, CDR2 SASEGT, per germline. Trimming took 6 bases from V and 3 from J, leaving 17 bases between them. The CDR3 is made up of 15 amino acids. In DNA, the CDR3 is TGTGCCAGCAGCGATAGGACAGTAGGGCACACTGAAGCTTTCTTT. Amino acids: CASSDRTVGHTEAFF.

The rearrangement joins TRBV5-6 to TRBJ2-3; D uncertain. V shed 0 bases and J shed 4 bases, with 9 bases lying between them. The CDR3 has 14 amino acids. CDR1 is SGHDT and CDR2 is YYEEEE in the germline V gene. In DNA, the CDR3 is TGTGCCAGCAGCTTGGGAGGTATCCCAGATACGCAGTATTTT. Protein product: CASSLGGIPDTQYF.

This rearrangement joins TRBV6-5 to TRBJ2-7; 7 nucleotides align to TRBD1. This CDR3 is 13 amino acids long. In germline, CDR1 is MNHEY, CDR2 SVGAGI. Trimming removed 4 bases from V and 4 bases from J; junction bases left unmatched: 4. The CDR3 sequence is CASSSSGGYEQYF. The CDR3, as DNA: TGTGCCAGCAGTTCTTCAGGGGGATACGAGCAGTACTTC.

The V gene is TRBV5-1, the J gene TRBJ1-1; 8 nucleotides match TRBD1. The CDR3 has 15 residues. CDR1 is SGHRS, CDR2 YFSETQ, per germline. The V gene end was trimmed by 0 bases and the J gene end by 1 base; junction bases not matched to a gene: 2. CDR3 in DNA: TGCGCCAGCAGCTTGGGGGACAGGTCGAACACTGAAGCTTTCTTT. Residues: CASSLGDRSNTEAFF.

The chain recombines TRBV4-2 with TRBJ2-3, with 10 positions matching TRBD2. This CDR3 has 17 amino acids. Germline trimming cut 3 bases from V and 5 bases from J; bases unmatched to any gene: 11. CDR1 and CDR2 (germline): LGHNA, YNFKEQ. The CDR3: CASSHSLSGGAEDTQYF. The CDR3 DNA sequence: TGTGCCAGCAGCCACTCCCTAAGCGGGGGGGCCGAAGATACGCAGTATTTT.

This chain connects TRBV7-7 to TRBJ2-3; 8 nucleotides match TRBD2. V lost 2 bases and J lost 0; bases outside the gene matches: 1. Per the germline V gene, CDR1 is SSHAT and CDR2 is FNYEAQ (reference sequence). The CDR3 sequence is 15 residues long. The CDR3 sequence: CASSLRGGSTDTQYF. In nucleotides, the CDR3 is TGTGCCAGCAGCTTACGGGGGGGTAGCACAGATACGCAGTATTTT.

CDR3: CASSLTPGGAEQFF. DNA of the CDR3: TGTGCCAGCAGCTTAACTCCAGGGGGCGCTGAGCAGTTCTTC. This chain uses TRBV7-3 with TRBJ2-1; 8 nucleotides match TRBD1. CDR1 SGHTA and CDR2 FQGTGA come from the germline V gene. The CDR3 spans 14 residues. V shed 0 bases and J 9 bases; nucleotides not matched to a gene: 4.

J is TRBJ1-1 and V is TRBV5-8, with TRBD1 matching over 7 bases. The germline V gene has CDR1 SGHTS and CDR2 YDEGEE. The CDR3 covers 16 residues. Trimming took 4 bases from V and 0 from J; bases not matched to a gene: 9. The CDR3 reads CASSTGQVLMNTEAFF. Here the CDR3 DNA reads TGTGCCAGCAGCACCGGACAGGTTCTGATGAACACTGAAGCTTTCTTT.

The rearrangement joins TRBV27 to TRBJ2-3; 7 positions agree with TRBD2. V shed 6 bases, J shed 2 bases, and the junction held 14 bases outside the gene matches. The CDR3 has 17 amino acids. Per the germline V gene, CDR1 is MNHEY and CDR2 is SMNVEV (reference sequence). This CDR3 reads CASSPTLERGFTDTQYF. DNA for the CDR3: TGTGCCAGCAGCCCTACTCTTGAGCGGGGATTCACAGATACGCAGTATTTT.

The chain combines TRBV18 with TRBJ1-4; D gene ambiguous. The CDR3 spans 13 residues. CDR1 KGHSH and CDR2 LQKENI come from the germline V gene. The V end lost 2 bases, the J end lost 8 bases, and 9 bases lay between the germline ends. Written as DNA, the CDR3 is TGTGCCAGCTCACCAATCGGCAGGGAAAAACTGTTTTTT. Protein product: CASSPIGREKLFF.

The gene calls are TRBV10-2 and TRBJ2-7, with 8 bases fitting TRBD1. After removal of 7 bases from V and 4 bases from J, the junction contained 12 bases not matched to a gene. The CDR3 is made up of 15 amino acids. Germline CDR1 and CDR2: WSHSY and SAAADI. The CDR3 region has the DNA TGCGCCAGCAAATATACAGGGGGAAACACATACGAGCAGTACTTC. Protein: CASKYTGGNTYEQYF.

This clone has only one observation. The CDR3 sequence is CASSARDTTYEQYF. The DNA for the CDR3 is TGTGCCAGCAGCGCCCGGGACACTACCTACGAGCAGTACTTC. V is TRBV13 and J is TRBJ2-7, with a possible D match to TRBD1 (6 bases). CDR1 is PRHDT, CDR2 FYEKMQ, per germline (reference sequence). V dropped 5 bases and J dropped 2 bases, with 13 bases sitting between them. This CDR3 has 14 amino acids.

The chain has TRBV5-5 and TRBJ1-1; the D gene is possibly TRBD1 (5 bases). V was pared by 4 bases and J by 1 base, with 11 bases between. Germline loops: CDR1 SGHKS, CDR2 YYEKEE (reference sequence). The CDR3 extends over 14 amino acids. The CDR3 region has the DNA TGTGCCAGCAGCCCAATCGGGGGGAACACTGAAGCTTTCTTT. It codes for CASSPIGGNTEAFF.

The CDR3 sequence is CASSLRGTSGGDSYNEQFF. The CDR3 coding sequence is TGCGCCAGCAGCTTGCGCGGGACTAGCGGGGGGGATTCCTACAATGAGCAGTTCTTC. V gene TRBV5-1 combines with J gene TRBJ2-1; 16 bases agree with TRBD2. The CDR3 has 19 amino acids. The J segment lost 1 base and the V segment lost 1 base, leaving 5 bases of the junction unmatched. The V gene's germline CDR1 is SGHRS and CDR2 YFSETQ.

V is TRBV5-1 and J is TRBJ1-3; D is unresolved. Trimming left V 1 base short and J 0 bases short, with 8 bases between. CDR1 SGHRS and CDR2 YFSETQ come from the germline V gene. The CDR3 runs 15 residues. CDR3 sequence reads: CASSLFSHSGNTIYF. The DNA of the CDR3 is TGCGCCAGCAGCTTGTTTAGCCACTCTGGAAACACCATATATTTT.

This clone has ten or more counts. Here the CDR3 reads CASSDGGRGMNSPLHF. The CDR3 nucleotides are TGCGCCAGCAGTGACGGGGGGCGAGGGATGAATTCACCCCTCCACTTT. The V gene is TRBV10-1, the J gene TRBJ1-6; perhaps TRBD1 as D (6 bases). V was cut by 3 bases and J by 7 bases, with 16 bases left in between. Germline lookup yields CDR1 WNHNN and CDR2 SYGVQD (reference sequence). The CDR3 is 16 residues long.

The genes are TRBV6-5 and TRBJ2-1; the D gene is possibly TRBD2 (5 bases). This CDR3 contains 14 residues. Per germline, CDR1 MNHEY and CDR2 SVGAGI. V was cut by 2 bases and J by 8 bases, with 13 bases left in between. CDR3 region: CASSYKGLPYEQFF. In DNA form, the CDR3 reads TGTGCCAGCAGTTACAAAGGACTCCCTTATGAGCAGTTCTTC.

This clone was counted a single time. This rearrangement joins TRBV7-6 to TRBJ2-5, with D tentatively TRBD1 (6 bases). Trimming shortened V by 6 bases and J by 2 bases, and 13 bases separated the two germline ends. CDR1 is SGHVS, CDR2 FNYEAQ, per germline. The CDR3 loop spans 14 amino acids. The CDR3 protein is CASSRGQYQETQYF. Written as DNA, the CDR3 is TGTGCCAGCAGTCGTGGACAGTATCAAGAGACCCAGTACTTC. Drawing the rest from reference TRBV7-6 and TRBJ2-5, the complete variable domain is GAGVSQSPRYKVTKRGQDVALRCDPISGHVSLYWYRQALGQGPEFLTYFNYEAQQDKSGLPNDRFSAERPEGSISTLTIQRTEQRDSAMYRCASSRGQYQETQYFGPGTRLLVL.

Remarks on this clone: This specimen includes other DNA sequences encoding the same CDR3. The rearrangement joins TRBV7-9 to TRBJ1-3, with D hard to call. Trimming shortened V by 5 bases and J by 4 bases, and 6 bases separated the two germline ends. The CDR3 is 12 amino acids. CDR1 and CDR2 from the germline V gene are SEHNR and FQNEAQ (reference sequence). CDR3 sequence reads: CASSLLGNTIYF. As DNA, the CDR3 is TGTGCCAGCAGCCTTCTCGGAAACACCATATATTTT.